This T cell receptor beta chain was documented in a study of breast tumors, draining lymph nodes, adjacent tissues. This clonotype was recorded many times. Its antigen is currently unknown. Breast cancer patients provided tissue from their axillary draining lymph nodes. Whole-study findings and limits: The lymph node origin of tumor T cells was framed as consistent with a hypothesis, not demonstrated. Most tumor T cells seemingly derive from lymph node, then expand in tumor. Luminal-like breast cancer showed significantly higher tumor–nontumor repertoire similarity than basal-like. Tumors had less TCR diversity than lymph nodes, more than nontumor tissue.

Using its own MiXCR run on the multiplex PCR reads, TCRdb lists one record per CDR3 protein. The data hold fewer than 250,000 distinct CDR3 sequences, with approximately 30% observed a single time. There are 16 residues in the CDR3. Germline V gives CDR1 LGHDT, CDR2 YNNKEL (reference sequence). V shed 0 bases and J shed 5 bases, with 14 bases lying between them. The source material was axillary lymph node tissue. This chain connects TRBV3-1 to TRBJ2-1, with D possibly called TRBD1 or TRBD2 (6 bases each). The receptor comes from a female donor with breast cancer. Some clones in this sample may be carry-over from other donors' samples. CDR3: CASSQDWGASNNEQFF. DNA for the CDR3: TGTGCCAGCAGCCAAGATTGGGGGGCGAGCAACAATGAGCAGTTCTTC.